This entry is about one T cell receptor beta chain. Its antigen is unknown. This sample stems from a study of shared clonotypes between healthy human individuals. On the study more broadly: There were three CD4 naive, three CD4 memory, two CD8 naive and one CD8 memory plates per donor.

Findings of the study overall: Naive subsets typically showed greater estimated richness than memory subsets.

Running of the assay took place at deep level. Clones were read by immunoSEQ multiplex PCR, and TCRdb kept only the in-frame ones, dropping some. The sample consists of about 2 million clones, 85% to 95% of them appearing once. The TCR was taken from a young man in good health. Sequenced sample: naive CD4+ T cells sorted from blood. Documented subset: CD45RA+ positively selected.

In DNA form, the CDR3 reads TGTGCCAGTAGGAGGACAGGGAGCAATCAGCCCCAGCATTTT. This sequence encodes CASRRTGSNQPQHF. The rearrangement joins TRBV19 to TRBJ1-5; TRBD1 agrees at 8 bases. CDR3 length equals 14 residues. The germline V gene encodes CDR1 LNHDA and CDR2 SQIVND (reference sequence). The trim removed 6 bases at V and 1 base at J, leaving 2 bases unmatched.